These T cell receptor beta chains were read from a single sample in a study of cytomegalovirus exposure and HLA in healthy donors. Sequenced by immunoSEQ multiplex PCR; TCRdb stores in-frame clones only, minus some. The sample contains a few hundred thousand clones, 81% of which appear only once. Material for sequencing was PBMCs. The receptors were gathered from a woman aged 60-70 years in good health and CMV-seropositive. Each CDR3 is given with its conserved first and last residue. A D gene is named only where the DNA matches it firmly. Where a row states a size, it is once, few, many or the class of an expanded clone; other rows omit it.

CASSQSFQGYTF TGCGCCAGCAGCCAGTCGTTTCAGGGCTACACCTTC . TRBJ1-2 . TRBV5-1
CASSPFRGNTEAFF TGTGCCAGCTCACCATTCAGGGGGAACACTGAAGCTTTCTTT . TRBJ1-1 . TRBV18
CASSSPGTGVHEQYF TGTGCCAGCAGTTCCCCCGGGACAGGGGTCCACGAGCAGTACTTC . TRBJ2-7 TRBD1 TRBV6-5
CASSDTGQLFHEQYF TGTGCCAGCAGCGACACGGGACAGTTGTTCCACGAGCAGTACTTC . TRBJ2-7 TRBD1 TRBV9
CASSIVQGPGFF TGTGCCAGCAGCATCGTACAGGGCCCAGGTTTCTTT . TRBJ1-1 . TRBV9
CASSLSDREGRSPLHF TGTGCCAGCAGTTTATCGGACAGGGAAGGCCGTTCACCCCTCCACTTT . TRBJ1-6 TRBD1 TRBV27
CASRQGKEAFF TGTGCCAGTCGCCAGGGCAAAGAAGCTTTCTTT . TRBJ1-1 . TRBV19
CASSLTRPGELFF TGTGCCAGCAGCTTAACGCGTCCCGGGGAGCTGTTTTTT . TRBJ2-2 . TRBV7-3
CASSSRRGGYNEQFF TGTGCCAGCAGCTCGCGGAGGGGTGGTTACAATGAGCAGTTCTTC . TRBJ2-1 . TRBV5-4
CAISEQGGADTQYF TGTGCCATCAGCGAGCAGGGAGGGGCAGATACGCAGTATTTT once TRBJ2-3 TRBD2 TRBV10-3
CARAKGLAGGPNEQFF TGTGCCAGGGCTAAGGGACTAGCGGGAGGCCCTAATGAGCAGTTCTTC . TRBJ2-1 TRBD2 TRBV2
CASSLALNTEAFF TGTGCCAGCAGCTTGGCTCTGAACACTGAAGCTTTCTTT few TRBJ1-1 . TRBV5-4
CASSHTDSGYTF TGTGCCAGCAGCCATACAGATTCGGGCTACACCTTC . TRBJ1-2 . TRBV7-9
CASSSGTGPWDEQFF TGCGCCAGCAGCTCAGGGACAGGGCCCTGGGATGAGCAGTTCTTC . TRBJ2-1 TRBD1 TRBV5-1